The 10 T cell receptor beta chains reported below all come from one sample, sequenced in a study of T-cell memory formation after mild COVID-19. TCRdb reanalysed the 5' RACE reads using MiXCR and keeps one entry per CDR3 protein. In the table there are roughly 410,000 distinct CDR3 sequences, approximately 24% of which are singletons. Sequencing was done on a sample of PBMCs or a T cell subset sorted from them (not recorded which). Every receptor here comes from an adult woman who had mild COVID-19 (a few samples of this study predate the infection). Cell type and time point are not known.

The CDR3 region is CATHEGTGAFF. The DNA for the CDR3 is TGTGCCACACATGAGGGAACGGGAGCTTTCTTT. The genes are TRBV7-9 and TRBJ1-1; D gene ambiguous. Germline V gene sequence: CDR1 SEHNR, CDR2 FQNEAQ (reference sequence). This CDR3 is built from 11 residues. The V end lost 10 bases, the J end lost 10 bases, and 16 bases lay between the germline ends.

This chain joins TRBV7-9 and TRBJ1-5; unclear D gene. CDR3 length: 13 amino acids. Germline CDR1 reads SEHNR; CDR2 reads FQNEAQ (reference sequence). The V gene lost 8 bases and the J gene lost 6 bases, with 14 bases spanning the gap. For the CDR3, the DNA is TGTGCCAGCGGTGGAGAGGTTTTTCAGCCCCAGCATTTT. It translates to CASGGEVFQPQHF.

This clonotype occurred a few times. This rearrangement joins TRBV5-4 to TRBJ1-1; TRBD1 matches 7 bases. The V gene's germline CDR1 is SGHNT and CDR2 YYREEE (reference sequence). The ends lost 5 bases at V and 11 bases at J; junction bases unmatched: 9. The CDR3 loop spans 12 amino acids. The CDR3 region has the DNA TGTGCCAGCAGTTCACAGGGGTTTGAGGCTTTCTTT. Its translation is CASSSQGFEAFF.

This clonotype has a handful of counts. The rearrangement links TRBV4-2 to TRBJ1-1, with D perhaps matching TRBD1 (6 bases). Germline V gene data show CDR1 as LGHNA and CDR2 as YNFKEQ. Between the trimmed V and J ends, which lost 5 bases and 6 bases, there was a span of 16 bases. The CDR3 has 14 amino acids. This CDR3 is CASSVGGVGAEAFF. Written as DNA, the CDR3 is TGTGCCAGCAGCGTAGGGGGGGTTGGCGCTGAAGCTTTCTTT.

This clonotype was seen only a few times. This chain connects TRBV5-8 to TRBJ1-4, with D hard to call. The CDR3 runs to 13 residues. Trimming cost V 1 base and J 7 bases, with 8 bases left between them. Germline V gene lookup returns CDR1 SGHTS and CDR2 YDEGEE. The CDR3 DNA is TGTGCCAGCAGCTTGTTAAAGGTTGAAAAACTGTTTTTT. Translated, it gives CASSLLKVEKLFF.

A few counts support this clonotype. The J gene is TRBJ2-1, the V gene TRBV12-3 or TRBV12-4; D remains ambiguous. V was trimmed by 3 bases and J by 9 bases, leaving 6 bases between them. The CDR3 covers 11 residues. The CDR3 protein is CASSFNREQFF. In nucleotides, the CDR3 is TGTGCCAGCAGTTTTAATCGTGAGCAGTTCTTC.

This clonotype has only a few counts. The CDR3 here is CSARASGRGNEQFF. The CDR3 DNA sequence: TGCAGTGCTAGGGCTAGCGGGAGAGGTAATGAGCAGTTCTTC. V and J are TRBV20-1 and TRBJ2-1; 10 bases align to TRBD2. Germline CDR1 DFQATT, CDR2 SNEGSKA (reference sequence). V trimming: 3 bases; J trimming: 7 bases; junction bases outside the gene matches: 6. The CDR3 consists of 14 residues.

The J gene is TRBJ2-1, the V gene TRBV7-9, with 12 bases identical to TRBD2. CDR3 length: 16 residues. Germline CDR1 is SEHNR and CDR2 is FQNEAQ (reference sequence). V was pared by 5 bases and J by 12 bases, with 14 bases of the junction left unmatched. Written as DNA, the CDR3 is TGTGCCAGCAGCCCAGCGGGGCTAGCGGGAGGGCGTGGGCAGTTCTTC. It codes for CASSPAGLAGGRGQFF.

The J gene is TRBJ1-6, the V gene TRBV6-1; D gene uncertain. Trimming cost V 2 bases and J 14 bases, with 13 bases left between them. CDR3 length: 13 residues. Germline CDR1 reads MNHNS; CDR2 reads SASEGT. The CDR3 sequence: CASSESVDQSLHF. As DNA, the CDR3 is TGTGCCAGCAGTGAATCCGTCGACCAATCCCTCCACTTT.

This clonotype was recorded a few times. V gene TRBV5-5 combines with J gene TRBJ2-7; maybe TRBD2 (6 bases). Between the trimmed V and J ends, which lost 0 bases and 4 bases, there was a span of 11 bases. The CDR3 loop spans 14 amino acids. Germline V gene lookup returns CDR1 SGHKS and CDR2 YYEKEE (reference sequence). DNA of the CDR3: TGTGCCAGCAGCTTGGCGGGGGTAGTTTACGAGCAGTACTTC. Translation gives CASSLAGVVYEQYF.